The subject of this entry is one TCR beta chain. Antigen specificity is unknown. The treatment denotes: roughly 10-day PBMC culture with coronavirus spike peptide pools or control peptides (ViraFEST assay). This sample stems from a study of vaccination and CD4 T cells after COVID-19. Across the study: Overlapping spike peptides served as the stimulus for the cells. These peptides came from SARS-CoV-2 and from the common cold coronaviruses HCoV-NL63, HCoV-OC43 and HCoV-229E.

The Oncomine TCR Beta short-read assay generated sequence data from the DNA of cultured CD4+ T cells. TCRdb used MiXCR to reprocess the PCR reads, holding one entry per CDR3 protein. The sample shows about 13,000 distinct CDR3 sequences, less than 45% of them seen only once. V was cut by 0 bases and J by 4 bases, with 28 bases left in between. Germline CDR1 reads SGHTA; CDR2 reads FQGNSA. The CDR3 contains 21 residues. The chain couples TRBV7-2 to TRBJ2-1, with D perhaps TRBD1 (6 bases). The sequence derives from a human donor who had recovered from COVID-19. This specimen was CD4+ T cells from blood, cultured in vitro, taken after SARS-CoV-2 vaccination. The CDR3 region is CASSLAVGGRGTTLLYNEQFF. CDR3 in DNA: TGTGCCAGCAGCTTAGCGGTAGGGGGTAGAGGAACCACTCTCCTTTACAATGAGCAGTTCTTC.